This T cell receptor beta chain emerged from a study of prognosis after radiotherapy for stage I lung cancer. Overall study: All of the patients with non-small cell lung cancer, including under ten who had refused surgery, were considered to be medically inoperable. Over five patients had squamous cell carcinoma and about a dozen had adenocarcinoma. Study-wide findings and caveats: In patients receiving stereotactic body radiation therapy, unique TCR clone counts fell afterward, median roughly 10,000 versus 7,000. Gene usage, both TRBV and TRBJ, reportedly differed between patients with metastases and patients without them.

Germline CDR1 and CDR2: LNHDA and SQIVND (reference sequence). The CDR3 is 14 residues long. The ends lost 7 bases at V and 4 bases at J; junction bases unmatched: 8. On this clonotype: Its specificity is unknown.

Genomic DNA yielded TCR beta CDR3, amplified by two-round multiplex PCR. Round-one PCR had primers specific to each TRBV and TRBJ gene. TCRdb re-called the multiplex PCR reads with MiXCR, one entry per CDR3 protein. The repertoire has some 35,000 distinct CDR3 sequences, around 30% of them found once; the top ten carry 25% to 30%. Sequenced here: PBMCs, sampled before or after stereotactic body radiation therapy (not recorded which). V usage is TRBV19 and J usage is TRBJ1-1, with 8 positions matching TRBD1. The sequence was collected from a donor aged 50 or older with non-small cell lung cancer. The CDR3 DNA is TGTGCCAGTACCCGACAGGGGACGGGCACTGAAGCTTTCTTT. This translates into CASTRQGTGTEAFF.